The next 4 T cell receptor beta chains were all read from a single sample in a study of post-analysis software for immune sequencing data. Study-level findings and limits: There were several TRBV segments more frequent in patients than controls, and TRBV5-6, TRBV5-1 and TRBV20-1 were among them.

Their antigens are not known. Presence of unique molecular identifiers characterized the TCR beta cDNA libraries. Via MiXCR, TCRdb re-called the PCR reads, giving one row per CDR3 protein. The sample includes about 770,000 distinct CDR3 sequences, 46% of them seen just once. Sequences were obtained from blood. The receptors here all came from a girl under 18 with multiple sclerosis.

The chain uses TRBV2 and TRBJ2-7, with D perhaps being TRBD1 or TRBD2 (6 bases each). Germline CDR1 SNHLY, CDR2 FYNNEI. CDR3 length: 14 residues. V was pared by 6 bases and J by 0 bases, with 12 bases between. CDR3 bases: TGTGCCAGCAGGGAGGGGGGATTCTCCTACGAGCAGTACTTC. Translation: CASREGGFSYEQYF.

This clonotype has just one count. This chain connects TRBV28 to TRBJ1-5; D is possibly TRBD1 (5 bases). The J call may be in error: the DNA end matches TRBJ2-3 better. Germline CDR1 reads MDHEN; CDR2 reads SYDVKM. The CDR3 covers 16 residues. The CDR3 loop is CASSLQGFSSNQPQYF. The CDR3 DNA follows: TGTGCCAGCAGTTTACAGGGTTTTTCCAGCAATCAGCCCCAGTATTTT.

This clonotype was counted a few times. The chain links TRBV7-9 to TRBJ1-2, with D perhaps TRBD1 (5 bases). The CDR3 runs 14 residues. V was pared by 4 bases and J by 7 bases, with 16 bases between. From germline, CDR1 is SEHNR and CDR2 FQNEAQ (reference sequence). The CDR3 is CASSSGTAVSGYTF. The CDR3 nucleotides are TGTGCCAGCAGCTCCGGGACGGCCGTATCTGGCTACACCTTC.

The rearrangement joins TRBV4-1 to TRBJ2-7; D is undetermined. Germline CDR1 MGHRA, CDR2 YSYEKL. Between the trimmed V and J ends, which lost 0 bases and 3 bases, there was a span of 15 bases. The CDR3 totals 16 residues. This CDR3 is CASSQDTLARNYEQYF. DNA of the CDR3: TGCGCCAGCAGCCAAGACACGTTGGCGCGAAACTACGAGCAGTACTTC.